This is a list of T cell receptor beta chains from one sample in a study of cytomegalovirus exposure and HLA in healthy donors. Repertoires were generated with immunoSEQ multiplex PCR, while TCRdb's copy carries only in-frame clones and drops some. Of hundreds of thousands of clones listed, 65% to 85% are singletons. The source material was PBMCs. These receptors were obtained from a boy younger than 10 in good health and CMV-seronegative. Each CDR3 is given with its conserved first and last residue. A D gene is named only where the DNA matches it firmly. Rows give clone size only sometimes, using once, few, many, or a class for an expanded clone.

clone size,V gene,D gene,J gene,CDR3 protein,CDR3 DNA
NA,TRBV5-1,NA,TRBJ1-2,CASSLAMEYGYTF,TGCGCCAGCAGCTTGGCAATGGAGTATGGCTACACCTTC
NA,TRBV18,TRBD2,TRBJ2-3,CASSPGTSGTDTQYF,TGTGCCAGCTCACCGGGGACTAGCGGTACAGATACGCAGTATTTT
NA,TRBV29-1,TRBD1,TRBJ2-7,CSVGGEPDRGPYEQYF,TGCAGCGTTGGGGGTGAACCGGACAGGGGGCCCTACGAGCAGTACTTC
NA,TRBV6-1,NA,TRBJ2-2,CASSEWQGRAGELFF,TGTGCCAGCAGTGAATGGCAGGGAAGAGCCGGGGAGCTGTTTTTT
NA,TRBV29-1,NA,TRBJ2-1,CSTGQGNNEQFF,TGCAGCACAGGGCAGGGTAACAATGAGCAGTTCTTC
NA,TRBV7-8,TRBD2,TRBJ2-7,CASSEGTSTIISSYEQYF,TGTGCCAGCAGCGAAGGGACTAGCACAATAATAAGCTCCTACGAGCAGTACTTC
NA,TRBV7-8,TRBD2,TRBJ2-1,CASSSWTSGARGEQFF,TGTGCCAGCAGCTCCTGGACTAGCGGCGCAAGGGGTGAGCAGTTCTTC
few,TRBV7-9,NA,TRBJ2-7,CASSWGLVSISDEQYF,TGTGCCAGCAGCTGGGGCTTGGTCAGTATATCGGACGAGCAGTACTTC
NA,TRBV4-2,NA,TRBJ1-5,CASSQESPGQLNQPQHF,TGTGCCAGCAGCCAAGAGTCCCCCGGACAGCTCAATCAGCCCCAGCATTTT
NA,TRBV11-2,TRBD2,TRBJ2-7,CASSLRLAASYEQYF,TGTGCCAGCAGCTTAAGACTAGCGGCCTCCTACGAGCAGTACTTC
NA,TRBV29-1,NA,TRBJ2-1,CSVLAGTYNEQFF,TGCAGCGTATTAGCCGGAACCTACAATGAGCAGTTCTTC
NA,TRBV5-6,NA,TRBJ1-1,CASSPRQVLRNTEAFF,TGTGCCAGCAGCCCTAGACAGGTCCTAAGGAACACTGAAGCTTTCTTT
NA,TRBV9,NA,TRBJ1-1,CASSVDPGPEAFF,TGTGCCAGCAGCGTAGATCCGGGTCCTGAAGCTTTCTTT
NA,TRBV5-4,NA,TRBJ1-2,CASSLEGAGYPF,TGTGCCAGCAGCTTGGAAGGTGCAGGCTACCCCTTC
NA,TRBV6-1,TRBD1,TRBJ1-6,CASSDPTDRVNSPLHF,TGTGCCAGCAGTGACCCTACCGACAGGGTCAATTCACCCCTCCACTTT
NA,TRBV15,NA,TRBJ2-3,CATSRGLGRGISSTDTQYF,TGTGCCACCAGCAGGGGACTCGGCAGGGGGATTTCTAGCACAGATACGCAGTATTTT
few,TRBV30,TRBD1,TRBJ2-2,CAWSVQGVPGRLFF,TGTGCCTGGAGTGTACAGGGGGTACCGGGGAGGCTGTTTTTT
NA,TRBV7-8,NA,TRBJ2-1,CASSFTFGRGDAEQFF,TGTGCCAGCAGCTTTACATTTGGCAGGGGGGATGCTGAGCAGTTCTTC
NA,TRBV28,NA,TRBJ1-2,CASSTTENYGYTF,TGTGCCAGCAGTACAACAGAGAACTATGGCTACACCTTC
NA,TRBV29-1,TRBD1,TRBJ1-1,CSGTPGTGRNTEAFF,TGCAGCGGGACTCCCGGGACAGGGCGAAACACTGAAGCTTTCTTT
NA,TRBV27,NA,TRBJ2-1,CASSQPSRGGNEQFF,TGTGCCAGCAGTCAACCCTCTAGGGGGGGGAATGAGCAGTTCTTC
NA,TRBV7-2,TRBD2,TRBJ2-5,CASSSMGGQETQYF,TGTGCCAGCAGCTCAATGGGGGGGCAAGAGACCCAGTACTTC
NA,TRBV6-6,NA,TRBJ1-2,CASSYRTAYGYTF,TGTGCCAGCAGTTACCGGACAGCCTATGGCTACACCTTC
NA,TRBV2,NA,TRBJ1-2,CASREYSSPNYGYTF,TGTGCCAGCAGGGAATACAGCTCTCCTAACTATGGCTACACCTTC
NA,TRBV5-1,TRBD1,TRBJ1-4,CASSPGTGGGYEKLFF,TGCGCCAGCAGCCCGGGGACAGGGGGAGGTTATGAAAAACTGTTTTTT
NA,TRBV11-1,NA,TRBJ2-7,CASSPWSSDEQYF,TGTGCCAGCAGCCCGTGGAGTAGCGACGAGCAGTACTTC
NA,TRBV7-6,NA,TRBJ2-1,CASSLVRNEQFF,TGTGCCAGCAGCTTAGTTCGTAATGAGCAGTTCTTC
NA,TRBV6-5,TRBD1,TRBJ2-7,CASRATGALYEQYF,TGTGCCAGCAGGGCGACAGGGGCTTTGTACGAGCAGTACTTC
NA,TRBV14,TRBD1,TRBJ1-2,CASSQERGTGGPLVWGYTF,TGTGCCAGCAGCCAAGAACGCGGGACAGGGGGACCGTTGGTATGGGGCTACACCTTC
once,TRBV19,NA,TRBJ2-7,CASSIGRGSNEQYF,TGTGCCAGTAGTATAGGCCGGGGTAGCAACGAGCAGTACTTC
few,TRBV6-1,TRBD1,TRBJ2-7,CASSEVPGQGRDEQYF,TGTGCCAGCAGCGAAGTTCCGGGACAGGGACGGGACGAGCAGTACTTC
NA,TRBV5-6,NA,TRBJ1-1,CASSRLGTNTEAFF,TGTGCCAGCAGCCGTCTGGGCACGAACACTGAAGCTTTCTTT
NA,TRBV7-2,NA,TRBJ2-5,CASSQAGIGLETQYF,TGTGCCAGCAGCCAAGCAGGGATAGGGTTAGAGACCCAGTACTTC
few,TRBV29-1,TRBD1,TRBJ2-2,CSVRTGAGELFF,TGCAGCGTGAGGACAGGGGCCGGGGAGCTGTTTTTT
NA,TRBV11-2,NA,TRBJ1-5,CASSSTWQSNQPQHF,TGTGCCAGCAGCTCGACATGGCAGAGCAATCAGCCCCAGCATTTT
NA,TRBV5-6,NA,TRBJ1-3,CASRRGLSGNTIYF,TGTGCCAGCCGGAGGGGTCTCTCTGGAAACACCATATATTTT
NA,TRBV5-1,TRBD2,TRBJ2-3,CASSLYKTSGGSTDTQYF,TGCGCCAGCAGCCTCTATAAGACTAGCGGGGGTTCCACAGATACGCAGTATTTT
once,TRBV29-1,TRBD1,TRBJ2-3,CSSEEGQGLADTQYF,TGCAGCTCCGAGGAAGGACAGGGGCTCGCAGATACGCAGTATTTT
NA,TRBV5-7,TRBD1,TRBJ1-2,CASSKGAGNYGYTF,TGTGCCAGCAGCAAGGGGGCCGGGAACTATGGCTACACCTTC
once,TRBV19,NA,TRBJ2-1,CASHDWYNEQLF,TGTGCCAGCCACGACTGGTACAATGAGCAGCTCTTC
NA,TRBV30,NA,TRBJ2-1,CAWSLSGTNEPFF,TGTGCCTGGAGCCTTAGCGGAACCAATGAGCCGTTCTTC
NA,TRBV14,NA,TRBJ1-2,CASSPGTNYGYTF,TGTGCCAGCAGCCCCGGGACAAACTATGGCTACACCTTC
once,TRBV11-3,NA,TRBJ2-2,CASSPDWVDGELFF,TGTGCCAGCAGCCCCGACTGGGTTGACGGGGAGCTGTTTTTT
NA,TRBV6-1,NA,TRBJ1-1,CASSGRPGTTIGTEAFF,TGTGCCAGCAGTGGTCGTCCCGGGACTACAATTGGCACTGAAGCTTTCTTT
NA,TRBV5-6,TRBD1,TRBJ1-2,CASSLVDRGLYGYTF,TGTGCCAGCAGCCTTGTAGACAGGGGGCTCTATGGCTACACCTTC
once,TRBV20-1,NA,TRBJ2-3,CSARGPDTQYF,TGCAGTGCTAGGGGGCCGGATACGCAGTATTTT
NA,TRBV18,NA,TRBJ1-1,CASSLHEGVNTEAFF,TGTGCCAGCTCGCTACATGAGGGAGTGAACACTGAAGCTTTCTTT
NA,TRBV11-2,NA,TRBJ1-1,CASSFRQVDTEAFF,TGTGCCAGCAGCTTCCGACAGGTAGACACTGAAGCTTTCTTT
NA,TRBV9,NA,TRBJ2-1,CASSHSGYYNEQFF,TGTGCCAGCAGTCATAGCGGTTACTACAATGAGCAGTTCTTC
NA,TRBV7-8,NA,TRBJ1-5,CASSLDRLSNQPQHF,TGTGCCAGCAGCTTAGACAGGTTGAGCAATCAGCCCCAGCATTTT
NA,TRBV27,NA,TRBJ2-7,CASSSTGYEQYF,TGTGCCAGCAGTTCGACAGGCTACGAGCAGTACTTC